Following are 18 T cell receptor beta chains from one sample sequenced in a study of patients and donors after allogeneic stem cell transplantation. A single record per CDR3 protein comes from TCRdb applying MiXCR to the RT-PCR reads. The profile shows approximately 140,000 distinct CDR3 sequences, 30% to 45% of them singletons. The sequencing input was blood, either unsorted or a sorted T cell fraction (not recorded which). The receptors derive from a human donor who was either an allogeneic HSCT recipient or a stem cell or donor lymphocyte infusion donor (not recorded which). It is not recorded whose cells these are; they may come from a transplant donor.

This clonotype was detected many times. This sequence joins TRBV29-1 and TRBJ1-1, with D uncertain. This CDR3 spans 12 amino acids. Germline CDR1 reads SQVTM; CDR2 reads ANQGSEA. Trimming left V 7 bases short and J 0 bases short, with 9 bases between. CDR3 loop: CSARRVNTEAFF. CDR3 nucleotide sequence: TGCAGCGCCAGACGGGTGAACACTGAAGCTTTCTTT.

This clonotype was detected a few times. The V gene is TRBV20-1, the J gene TRBJ1-2; no clear D. Germline values: CDR1 DFQATT, CDR2 SNEGSKA (reference sequence). V lost 4 bases to trimming and J lost 8 bases, with 5 bases between them. CDR3 length equals 9 residues. The CDR3 here is CSAIIGYTF. Written as DNA, the CDR3 is TGCAGTGCTATCATCGGCTACACCTTC.

V and J are TRBV7-9 and TRBJ2-7; no clear D. Deletions cut 2 bases from V and 3 bases from J, with 5 bases between. CDR1 and CDR2 (germline): SEHNR, FQNEAQ (reference sequence). There are 12 residues in the CDR3. The DNA of the CDR3 is TGTGCCAGCAGCTTACTTGTCTACGAGCAGTACTTC. The encoded protein is CASSLLVYEQYF.

The rearrangement joins TRBV28 to TRBJ2-3; D unresolved. Looked up from germline, CDR1 is MDHEN and CDR2 is SYDVKM. V shed 8 bases and J shed 2 bases, with 8 bases lying between them. The CDR3 covers 12 residues. In DNA, the CDR3 is TGTGCCAGCTCTACCCCCACAGATACGCAGTATTTT. Protein: CASSTPTDTQYF. The complete variable domain, with remaining parts taken from reference TRBV28 and TRBJ2-3, reads DVKVTQSSRYLVKRTGEKVFLECVQDMDHENMFWYRQDPGLGLRLIYFSYDVKMKEKGDIPEGYSVSREKKERFSLILESASTNQTSMYLCASSTPTDTQYFGPGTRLTVL.

The V call is TRBV4-1, the J call TRBJ2-1; TRBD2 matches 8 bases. V was pared by 1 base and J by 5 bases, with 4 bases of the junction left unmatched. Germline loops: CDR1 MGHRA, CDR2 YSYEKL. This CDR3 is built from 15 residues. The CDR3 spells CASSQGAGADNEQFF. CDR3 DNA sequence: TGCGCCAGCAGCCAAGGAGCGGGGGCGGACAATGAGCAGTTCTTC.

This clonotype was detected only once. The chain recombines TRBV9 with TRBJ1-6, with a weak D call TRBD1 (5 bases). The CDR3 consists of 14 residues. Germline lookup yields CDR1 SGDLS and CDR2 YYNGEE. Deletions cut 3 bases from V and 7 bases from J, with 11 bases between. The CDR3 region is CASSDRFENSPLHF. In DNA form, the CDR3 reads TGTGCCAGCAGCGACAGGTTTGAGAATTCACCCCTCCACTTT.

This clonotype has more than one count but fewer than ten. The CDR3 spells CASSLEFRTSGGGTQYF. As DNA, the CDR3 is TGTGCCAGCAGTTTAGAATTCCGGACTAGCGGGGGGGGTACGCAGTATTTT. V gene TRBV12-3 or TRBV12-4 combines with J gene TRBJ2-3, with 15 bases that match TRBD2. The CDR3 contains 17 residues. The junction had 7 bases not matched to a gene; V was cut back by 1 base and J by 8 bases.

The V and J genes are TRBV6-4 and TRBJ1-2, with 8 bases that match TRBD1. After removal of 5 bases from V and 0 bases from J, the junction contained 5 bases not matched to a gene. Germline V CDR1 and CDR2: MRHNA, SNTAGT. CDR3 length: 15 amino acids. CDR3 amino acids: CASSSGTGPNYGYTF. For the CDR3, the DNA is TGTGCCAGCAGTTCCGGGACAGGACCTAACTATGGCTACACCTTC.

This clonotype was recorded at least ten times. V is TRBV13 and J is TRBJ1-2; D gene unclear. Between the trimmed V and J ends, which lost 5 bases and 3 bases, there was a span of 10 bases. CDR3 length: 13 residues. In germline, CDR1 is PRHDT, CDR2 FYEKMQ (reference sequence). The CDR3 DNA follows: TGTGCCAGCAGCGAGAACATCGACTATGGCTACACCTTC. This translates into CASSENIDYGYTF.

The chain joins TRBV7-8 to TRBJ2-2; D is possibly TRBD1 or TRBD2 (7 bases each). CDR1 is SGHVS, CDR2 FQNEAQ, per germline. Between the trimmed V and J ends, which lost 3 bases and 4 bases, there was a span of 15 bases. This CDR3 spans 16 amino acids. In nucleotides, the CDR3 is TGTGCCAGCAGCTTGACCAGGGGGGGCAGCACCGGGGAGCTGTTTTTT. This encodes CASSLTRGGSTGELFF.

This chain uses TRBV20-1 with TRBJ2-1; TRBD2 might be the D (5 bases). Trimming took 5 bases from V and 5 from J, leaving 13 bases between them. The germline V gene encodes CDR1 DFQATT and CDR2 SNEGSKA (reference sequence). The CDR3 loop spans 13 amino acids. The CDR3 reads CSAWLANNNEQFF. DNA of the CDR3: TGCAGTGCTTGGCTAGCCAATAACAATGAGCAGTTCTTC.

This chain joins TRBV12-3 or TRBV12-4 and TRBJ2-1; 8 bases are shared with TRBD2. With 3 bases clipped from V and 10 bases from J, the junction kept 5 bases outside the gene matches. There are 13 residues in the CDR3. Written as DNA, the CDR3 is TGTGCCAGCAGTTTTAAGTTAGCGGGAGAGCAGTTCTTC. Protein: CASSFKLAGEQFF.

The chain has TRBV14 and TRBJ1-2, with D possibly TRBD1 on 5 matching bases. Trimming removed 0 bases at V and 5 bases at J, with 10 bases between. Germline V gene sequence: CDR1 SGHDN, CDR2 FVKESK. The CDR3 length is 14 residues. Written as DNA, the CDR3 is TGTGCCAGCAGCCAAGAGGCGGGGGGGTATGGCTACACCTTC. It translates to CASSQEAGGYGYTF.

This rearrangement joins TRBV12-3 or TRBV12-4 to TRBJ1-5, with no clear D. CDR3 size: 13 residues. V was shortened by 6 bases and J by 6 bases, with 12 bases between the two germline ends. CDR3 in DNA: TGTGCCAGCAGCTCAACCGGAGGTCAGCCCCAGCATTTT. Protein product: CASSSTGGQPQHF.

This clonotype was observed once. As DNA, the CDR3 is TGTGCCAGCGCTACCGCCACCCGGCGTGAAAAACTGTTTTTT. Translating it yields CASATATRREKLFF. This sequence joins TRBV12-3 or TRBV12-4 and TRBJ1-4; D gene ambiguous. The ends were cut back, 8 bases at V and 7 bases at J, with 17 bases in the middle. CDR3 length: 14 residues.

The rearrangement joins TRBV12-3 or TRBV12-4 to TRBJ2-1; 7 bases are shared with TRBD1. Trimming cost V 4 bases and J 6 bases; bases outside gene matches: 6. The CDR3 is 14 residues long. The DNA of the CDR3 is TGTGCCAGCAGTTCCGGGACAGAGGGCAATGAGCAGTTCTTC. It encodes CASSSGTEGNEQFF.

This clonotype was counted only a few times. The rearrangement joins TRBV4-3 to TRBJ1-1; no reliable D call. V dropped 0 bases and J dropped 4 bases, with 9 bases sitting between them. Germline loops: CDR1 LGHNA, CDR2 YSLEER. The CDR3 has 14 amino acids. CDR3 coding DNA: TGCGCCAGCAGCCAAGATCAATCAGTCACTGAAGCTTTCTTT. It codes for CASSQDQSVTEAFF.

The rearrangement uses TRBV9 and TRBJ1-5; 11 nucleotides agree with TRBD1. The junction had 1 base not matched to a gene; V was cut back by 0 bases and J by 2 bases. The CDR3 has 16 residues. CDR1 and CDR2 (germline): SGDLS, YYNGEE. The CDR3 nucleotides are TGTGCCAGCAGCGTAGGGACAGGGGGCGGCAATCAGCCCCAGCATTTT. Translated: CASSVGTGGGNQPQHF. The full variable domain, in which reference TRBV9 and TRBJ1-5 provide the parts outside the CDR3, is DSGVTQTPKHLITATGQRVTLRCSPRSGDLSVYWYQQSLDQGLQFLIQYYNGEERAKGNILERFSAQQFPDLHSELNLSSLELGDSALYFCASSVGTGGGNQPQHFGDGTRLSIL.